A selection of T cell receptor beta chains follows, all from one sample in a study of spatial heterogeneity in lung cancer. Each CDR3 protein is one row after TCRdb ran MiXCR on the 5' RACE reads. The sample shows tens of thousands of distinct CDR3 sequences, around 12% of them seen only once. Sequenced material: PBMCs, taken at surgery. The source of these receptors is a male donor with early-stage non-small cell lung cancer. Both conserved end residues are part of each CDR3. The order of the fields is V gene, J gene, clone size, D gene, CDR3 protein. The D gene is left open where the match is weak. Only part of the rows carry a size: once, few, many, or a class if the clone is expanded.

>TRBV18|TRBJ2-1|few|TRBD2
CASSPQGYASGRSGRHEQFF
>TRBV10-3|TRBJ1-2|many|.
CAISESTRNYGYTF
>TRBV28|TRBJ2-5|.|.
CASSPVVGGETQYF
>TRBV28|TRBJ1-5|.|.
CASIQNNQPQHF
>TRBV6-2/TRBV6-3|TRBJ2-7|.|.
CASSYGDTGSSYEQYF
>TRBV25-1|TRBJ2-1|few|TRBD1
CASIPTGPLGNEQFF
>TRBV6-5|TRBJ2-6|.|.
CASSYSLNMGEGANVLTF
>TRBV7-9|TRBJ2-5|few|TRBD1
CASSSRGPETQYF
>TRBV5-1|TRBJ2-5|.|.
CASRGFETQYF
>TRBV28|TRBJ2-3|.|TRBD1
CAIRGGRTDTQYF
>TRBV5-1|TRBJ1-1|.|.
CASSAALTNTEAFF
>TRBV27|TRBJ1-1|.|TRBD1
CASRQGAQVKTAFF
>TRBV6-5|TRBJ2-3|.|TRBD2
CASRPSGGTDTQYF
>TRBV20-1|TRBJ1-2|few|.
CSAPGIGIGYTF
>TRBV5-4|TRBJ2-7|few|TRBD1
CASSSPGQGIEQYF
>TRBV6-1|TRBJ1-2|.|.
CASSDRYSSNYGYTF
>TRBV10-3|TRBJ2-7|few|TRBD2
CAISESGAGVPEQYF
>TRBV6-5|TRBJ2-5|.|.
CASSYSYIATQYF
>TRBV7-2|TRBJ2-3|.|.
CASSPSPGPATQYF
>TRBV29-1|TRBJ2-5|few|TRBD1
CSATTGGFGETQYF
>TRBV29-1|TRBJ2-7|many|.
CSVAGEGLLGEQYF
>TRBV6-1|TRBJ1-4|.|.
CASSDAGSATNEKLFF
>TRBV7-8|TRBJ2-5|few|TRBD2
CASSPSSTSGGQTQYF
>TRBV7-2|TRBJ2-3|few|TRBD2
CASSSPGLAGGGATDTQYF
>TRBV2|TRBJ2-5|.|.
CASRTEETQYF
>TRBV5-1|TRBJ2-2|few|TRBD2
CASSRVAMTSANTGELFF
>TRBV4-3|TRBJ1-6|few|.
CASSQDPGRASPLHF
>TRBV6-6|TRBJ2-5|.|TRBD1
CASNRDRGEETQYF
>TRBV7-2|TRBJ1-5|.|.
CASSLMGNQPQHF